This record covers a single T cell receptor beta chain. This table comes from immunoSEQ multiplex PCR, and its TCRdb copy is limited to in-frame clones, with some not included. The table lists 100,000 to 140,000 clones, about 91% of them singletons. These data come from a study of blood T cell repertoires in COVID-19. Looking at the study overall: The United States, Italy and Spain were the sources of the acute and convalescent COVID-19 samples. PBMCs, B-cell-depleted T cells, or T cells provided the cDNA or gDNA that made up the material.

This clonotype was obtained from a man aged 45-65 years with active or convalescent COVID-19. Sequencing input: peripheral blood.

The CDR3 spells CASSLGSRDEQFF. In nucleotides, the CDR3 is TGTGCCAGCAGCTTAGGAAGCAGGGATGAGCAGTTCTTC. V is TRBV7-8 and J is TRBJ2-1; a possible D gene is TRBD1 (5 bases). CDR1 is SGHVS, CDR2 FQNEAQ, per germline. This CDR3 region has 13 residues. With 1 base removed from V and 8 bases from J, the gap between germline ends came to 9 bases.